This TCR beta chain originates from a study of stem cell transplantation in POMP-related autoinflammatory disease. Study overall: DNA chimerism showed 100% graft donor engraftment of neutrophils and platelets through one year.

Germline-derived CDR1 and CDR2 are SGDLS and YYNGEE. Trimming stripped 7 bases from V and 0 bases from J, with 10 bases between. The length of the CDR3 is 14 residues. PRAID featured prominent immunodeficiency. Regarding the study as a whole: Fewer unique TRB V-J gene pairings were identified in patients with PRAID. PRAID patients trended toward lower TRB diversity and higher clonality in all analyzed T-cell subsets.

Sequencing was performed with immunoSEQ multiplex PCR; in TCRdb, only in-frame clones are kept and a portion is missing. Altogether 9,500 to 10,000 clones are present, roughly 77% being singletons, with the ten largest covering 4.5% to 5%. This clone showed up just once. What it binds is unknown. The TCR comes from a human patient with POMP-related autoinflammation and immune dysregulation (PRAID). The T cells may come from the graft donor. This chain joins TRBV9 and TRBJ2-2; D gene uncertain. Sequencing was performed on CD4+ T cells from PBMCs, taken after stem cell transplantation. The CDR3 DNA sequence: TGTGCCAGCTCCCTAAGGCCGAACACCGGGGAGCTGTTTTTT. As protein: CASSLRPNTGELFF.